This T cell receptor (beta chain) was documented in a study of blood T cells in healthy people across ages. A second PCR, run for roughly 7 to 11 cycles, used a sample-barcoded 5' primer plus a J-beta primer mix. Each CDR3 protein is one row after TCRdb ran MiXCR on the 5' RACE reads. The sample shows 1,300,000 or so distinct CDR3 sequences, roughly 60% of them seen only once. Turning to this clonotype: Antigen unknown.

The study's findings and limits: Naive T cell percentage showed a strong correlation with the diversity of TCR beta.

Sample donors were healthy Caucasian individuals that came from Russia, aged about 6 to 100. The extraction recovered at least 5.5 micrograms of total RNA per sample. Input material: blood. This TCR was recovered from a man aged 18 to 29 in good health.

The CDR3 region has the DNA TGTGCCAGCAGGTCGGGAGGACAGGGAGGGAGATTGAGCTCCTACAATGAGCAGTTCTTC. Encoded protein: CASRSGGQGGRLSSYNEQFF. The chain combines TRBV2 with TRBJ2-1, with D possibly matching TRBD1 (8 bases). Trimming cost V 6 bases and J 0 bases, with 27 bases left between them. This CDR3 has 20 residues. Germline lookup yields CDR1 SNHLY and CDR2 FYNNEI.